This record covers a single T cell receptor beta chain. As yet, its antigen is unknown. The entry originates in a study of T cell repertoires in cytomegalovirus infection. General study findings and limits: CMV carriers with the relevant HLA were identified by cumulative public TCR beta family frequency.

TCRdb re-called the reads through MiXCR, storing one row per CDR3 protein. The data show about half a million distinct CDR3 sequences, with roughly a third seen just once and around a sixth held by the top ten. The sample was cultured PBMCs, taken from culture after CMV antigen stimulation. This clonotype was sampled from a human donor in good health (CMV status not recorded). Some clones in this sample may be carry-over from other donors' samples.

CDR3 in amino acids: CASSSIQGHSQPQHF. CDR3 nucleotide sequence: TGTGCCAGCAGTTCAATACAGGGTCATAGTCAGCCCCAGCATTTT. This chain joins TRBV28 and TRBJ1-5; D is possibly TRBD1 (6 bases). V was pared by 4 bases and J by 6 bases, with 16 bases between. The V gene's germline CDR1 is MDHEN and CDR2 SYDVKM. CDR3 size: 15 residues.